The clone carrying this T cell receptor beta chain showed up just a few times. Pregnant or lactating patients were excluded, as were those with uncontrolled infection or other autoimmune disease. The data were obtained in a study of T cells in Graves' hyperthyroidism and ophthalmopathy. RNA transcripts were the template for amplifying TCR beta CDR3 regions. The TCR CDR3 was amplified in a first-round RT-PCR using the HTBI primer set. In TCRdb, the multiplex PCR reads were re-called with MiXCR into one record per CDR3 protein. The sample has around 400,000 distinct CDR3 sequences, around 14% seen once. Sequencing input: blood. The source is a woman aged 18-29 years with Graves' hyperthyroidism that later progressed to Graves' ophthalmopathy.

CDR3 sequence reads: CASSAPWASGQETQYF. As DNA, the CDR3 is TGTGCCAGCAGCGCTCCTTGGGCTAGCGGCCAAGAGACCCAGTACTTC. The chain recombines TRBV28 with TRBJ2-5; 7 bases line up with TRBD2. CDR1 MDHEN and CDR2 SYDVKM come from the germline V gene. The V segment lost 6 bases and the J segment 1 base; nucleotides outside the gene matches: 11. This CDR3 is 16 amino acids long.